The 24 T cell receptor beta chains listed next were all sequenced from one sample in a study of STAT5B mutations in CD4+ large granular lymphocyte leukemia. Using immunoSEQ multiplex PCR, the repertoire was profiled, and TCRdb retains in-frame clones only, with some absent. This sample yields about 30,000 clones, of which about 71% are seen a single time; roughly 0.48% belongs to the top ten. The specimen was CD4+ T cells from blood buffy coats. These receptors all stem from a human donor in good health.

The V gene is TRBV5-1, the J gene TRBJ1-1; D perhaps matches TRBD1 (5 bases). The germline V and J ends were trimmed by 4 bases and 6 bases, with 16 bases remaining between them. This CDR3 has 14 amino acids. Looked up from germline, CDR1 is SGHRS and CDR2 is YFSETQ. The CDR3 region has the DNA TGCGCCAGCAGCACGGTCAGCGGGGCCCCTGAAGCTTTCTTT. Translating gives CASSTVSGAPEAFF.

This sequence joins TRBV19 and TRBJ1-2; perhaps TRBD1 as D (5 bases). V lost 5 bases to trimming and J lost 6 bases, with 13 bases between them. The CDR3 sequence is 13 residues long. Germline V CDR1 and CDR2: LNHDA, SQIVND (reference sequence). The CDR3 nucleotides read TGTGCCAGTAGTTATAATGGGGGAGATGGCTACACCTTC. As protein: CASSYNGGDGYTF.

This clone was picked up a small number of times. V gene TRBV5-7 combines with J gene TRBJ1-5; D unclear. TRBV5-7 is identified as an open reading frame with a role that is uncertain. Trimming took off 0 bases at V and 8 bases at J, with 9 bases between the two ends. The CDR3 length is 13 residues. CDR3 in amino acids: CASSLVGREPQHF. The DNA of the CDR3 is TGTGCCAGCAGCTTGGTTGGGAGGGAGCCCCAGCATTTT.

This clone was detected a few times. At the DNA level, this CDR3 is encoded by other sequences in the same sample as well. The chain links TRBV27 to TRBJ1-5; no definite D call. Trimming removed 3 bases at V and 6 bases at J, with 6 bases between. This CDR3 comprises 12 residues. Per the germline V gene, CDR1 is MNHEY and CDR2 is SMNVEV (reference sequence). The chain's CDR3 is CASSLRGQPQHF. The CDR3 DNA sequence: TGTGCCAGCAGTTTGCGAGGTCAGCCCCAGCATTTT.

This clone occurred a few times. The gene calls are TRBV19 and TRBJ1-1; D call uncertain. The CDR3 totals 15 residues. V lost 4 bases and J lost 1, with 13 bases in between. Germline V gene lookup returns CDR1 LNHDA and CDR2 SQIVND (reference sequence). The CDR3 DNA sequence: TGTGCCAGTAGTAGACGAGAGTGGGGGAACACTGAAGCTTTCTTT. This sequence encodes CASSRREWGNTEAFF. The whole variable domain, filled in from reference TRBV19 and TRBJ1-1, reads DGGITQSPKYLFRKEGQNVTLSCEQNLNHDAMYWYRQDPGQGLRLIYYSQIVNDFQKGDIAEGYSVSREKKESFPLTVTSAQKNPTAFYLCASSRREWGNTEAFFGQGTRLTVV.

This clone was counted between two and nine times. This sequence joins TRBV5-8 and TRBJ1-6, with D unclear. The CDR3 consists of 14 residues. Germline V gene lookup returns CDR1 SGHTS and CDR2 YDEGEE. Trimming took off 0 bases at V and 5 bases at J, with 6 bases between the two ends. CDR3 sequence reads: CASSLEHHNSPLHF. The CDR3 DNA reads as TGTGCCAGCAGCTTGGAACATCATAATTCACCCCTCCACTTT.

CDR3 DNA: TGTGCCAGCAGCGCCAGGGATGAGGGTGAAAAACTGTTTTTT. This translates into CASSARDEGEKLFF. The chain uses TRBV7-8 and TRBJ1-4; possibly TRBD1 for D (5 bases). Trimming stripped 5 bases from V and 7 bases from J, with 14 bases between. Germline CDR1 and CDR2: SGHVS and FQNEAQ. CDR3 length: 14 residues.

This clone turned up a few times. The chain links TRBV19 to TRBJ2-2, with 13 nucleotides matching TRBD2. This CDR3 comprises 16 residues. The V segment lost 2 bases and the J segment 6 bases; nucleotides outside the gene matches: 3. CDR1 and CDR2 from the germline V gene are LNHDA and SQIVND (reference sequence). The CDR3 DNA sequence: TGTGCCAGTAGTATAAGGACTAGCGGGGGCGCCGGGGAGCTGTTTTTT. Amino acids: CASSIRTSGGAGELFF.

The V and J genes are TRBV28 and TRBJ1-2; 7 bases align to TRBD1. CDR1 is MDHEN, CDR2 SYDVKM, per germline. The V and J ends lost 1 base and 4 bases, in that order; junction bases with no gene match: 9. This CDR3 spans 16 amino acids. The CDR3 protein is CASSLLSGQFIYGYTF. The CDR3 region has the DNA TGTGCCAGCAGTTTATTGTCGGGACAGTTCATCTATGGCTACACCTTC.

Here the CDR3 reads CSVEDSQARQGSGANVLTF. CDR3 sequence (DNA): TGCAGCGTTGAAGATTCCCAGGCCCGTCAAGGCTCTGGGGCCAACGTCCTGACTTTC. The chain uses TRBV29-1 and TRBJ2-6; no clear D gene. Per the germline V gene, CDR1 is SQVTM and CDR2 is ANQGSEA. V was clipped by 0 bases and J by 0 bases, with 18 bases between them. The CDR3 covers 19 residues. Supplemented by reference TRBV29-1 and TRBJ2-6, the full variable domain reads SAVISQKPSRDICQRGTSLTIQCQVDSQVTMMFWYRQQPGQSLTLIATANQGSEATYESGFVIDKFPISRPNLTFSTLTVSNMSPEDSSIYLCSVEDSQARQGSGANVLTFGAGSRLTVL.

This sequence joins TRBV11-1 and TRBJ2-3, with 9 bases matching TRBD2. The CDR3 runs 16 residues. The V gene's germline CDR1 is SGHAT and CDR2 FQDESV (reference sequence). The V gene end was trimmed by 2 bases and the J gene end by 4 bases; junction bases not matched to a gene: 7. The CDR3 DNA reads TGTGCCAGCAGCTTAATCTGGCGGGGGGGCCCAGATACGCAGTATTTT. This sequence encodes CASSLIWRGGPDTQYF.

In nucleotides, the CDR3 is TGTGCCAGCAGTTATAGGGGGGGGGAAGCTAATACGCAGTATTTT. This sequence encodes CASSYRGGEANTQYF. The chain couples TRBV6-5 to TRBJ2-3, with a tentative D call TRBD2 (7 bases). Germline V lookup: CDR1 MNHEY, CDR2 SVGAGI. Between the trimmed V and J ends, which lost 3 bases and 7 bases, there was a span of 17 bases. The CDR3 runs to 15 residues.

This chain connects TRBV7-6 to TRBJ2-2; 10 nucleotides match TRBD2. This CDR3 region has 17 residues. Germline assignment: CDR1 SGHVS and CDR2 FNYEAQ. The V and J ends lost 4 bases and 5 bases, in that order; junction bases with no gene match: 10. The CDR3 DNA is TGTGCCAGCAGCTACGAGCGGGGGGGCGTGGGAACCGGGGAGCTGTTTTTT. Protein: CASSYERGGVGTGELFF. The full variable domain, in which reference TRBV7-6 and TRBJ2-2 provide the parts outside the CDR3, is GAGVSQSPRYKVTKRGQDVALRCDPISGHVSLYWYRQALGQGPEFLTYFNYEAQQDKSGLPNDRFSAERPEGSISTLTIQRTEQRDSAMYRCASSYERGGVGTGELFFGEGSRLTVL.

In this sample, this clone turned up once. The CDR3 spells CASSFDRAGNTIYF. CDR3 DNA sequence: TGTGCCAGCAGCTTTGACAGGGCTGGAAACACCATATATTTT. The gene calls are TRBV7-2 and TRBJ1-3, with 7 bases that match TRBD1. Trimming cost V 3 bases and J 2 bases; bases outside gene matches: 1. Germline V gene data show CDR1 as SGHTA and CDR2 as FQGNSA. The CDR3 length is 14 residues.

This clone appeared a few times. The V gene is TRBV11-2, the J gene TRBJ1-2, with D unresolved. The CDR3 runs to 12 residues. V lost 7 bases and J lost 3, with 9 bases in between. CDR1 and CDR2 from the germline V gene are SGHAT and FQNNGV. The CDR3 spells CASKQADYGYTF. The CDR3 DNA follows: TGTGCCAGCAAGCAGGCTGACTATGGCTACACCTTC.

The V call is TRBV7-2, the J call TRBJ2-4; TRBD2 aligns across 9 bases. The J segment lost 14 bases and the V segment lost 3 bases, leaving 11 bases of the junction unmatched. There are 14 residues in the CDR3. Germline V gene data show CDR1 as SGHTA and CDR2 as FQGNSA. The CDR3 sequence: CASSFGASGDREYF. The CDR3 bases are TGTGCCAGCAGCTTTGGGGCTAGCGGGGACCGGGAGTACTTC.

The chain joins TRBV6-6 to TRBJ1-1, with TRBD1 matching 9 bases. The germline V gene has CDR1 MNHNY and CDR2 SVGAGI (reference sequence). Losses at the gene ends were 6 bases for V and 0 bases for J; bases not matched to a gene: 5. This CDR3 contains 15 residues. Written as DNA, the CDR3 is TGTGCCAGCAGCCGGGGACAGGGAATGAACACTGAAGCTTTCTTT. Its translation: CASSRGQGMNTEAFF.

The sample holds a few counts of this clone. The rearrangement uses TRBV6-5 and TRBJ2-7, with D unclear. The V end lost 4 bases, the J end lost 5 bases, and 9 bases lay between the germline ends. CDR3 length: 12 amino acids. CDR1 and CDR2 from the germline V gene are MNHEY and SVGAGI. The CDR3 DNA reads TGTGCCAGCAGTTCGTCAACTAACGAGCAGTACTTC. This sequence encodes CASSSSTNEQYF.

The chain uses TRBV11-2 and TRBJ2-3; tentative D call: TRBD2 (6 bases). The CDR3 is 16 amino acids. V was clipped by 2 bases and J by 6 bases, with 18 bases between them. From germline, CDR1 is SGHAT and CDR2 FQNNGV. The CDR3 reads CASSLLAWLGGDTQYF. CDR3 DNA: TGTGCCAGCAGCTTACTAGCGTGGTTGGGCGGGGATACGCAGTATTTT.

The V call is TRBV7-3, the J call TRBJ2-1; D unclear. V lost 0 bases to trimming and J lost 6 bases, with 9 bases between them. This CDR3 is 14 amino acids long. CDR1 is SGHTA, CDR2 FQGTGA, per germline. The CDR3 DNA reads as TGTGCCAGCAGCTTAACGGCGGTTACCAATGAGCAGTTCTTC. Its protein product is CASSLTAVTNEQFF.

The rearrangement links TRBV10-1 to TRBJ1-1, with 7 bases fitting TRBD1. Trimming cost V 4 bases and J 6 bases; bases outside gene matches: 5. The V gene's germline CDR1 is WNHNN and CDR2 SYGVQD (reference sequence). This CDR3 is built from 13 residues. CDR3 amino acids: CASSGGQSAEAFF. The CDR3 DNA reads TGCGCCAGCAGTGGGGGACAGAGCGCTGAAGCTTTCTTT.

The chain uses TRBV11-1 and TRBJ2-7; 11 nucleotides match TRBD1. After removal of 5 bases from V and 1 base from J, the junction contained 4 bases not matched to a gene. The CDR3 consists of 15 residues. The germline V gene has CDR1 SGHAT and CDR2 FQDESV (reference sequence). CDR3 sequence reads: CASSLGTGGSYEQYF. The CDR3 DNA follows: TGTGCCAGCAGCCTTGGGACAGGGGGATCCTACGAGCAGTACTTC.

The sample holds a few counts of this clone. J is TRBJ1-2 and V is TRBV19; D not resolved. The CDR3 is made up of 13 amino acids. Trimming took 1 base from V and 3 from J, leaving 6 bases between them. CDR1 and CDR2 from the germline V gene are LNHDA and SQIVND (reference sequence). CDR3 coding DNA: TGTGCCAGTAGTATAGGGCAGCACTATGGCTACACCTTC. Its protein product is CASSIGQHYGYTF.

This clone has more than one count but fewer than ten. This chain uses TRBV18 with TRBJ2-2; TRBD1 aligns across 12 bases. CDR1 is KGHSH, CDR2 LQKENI, per germline. J lost 6 bases, V lost 3 bases, and 5 bases had no gene match. The CDR3 totals 16 residues. Here the CDR3 reads CASSPGTGGIAGELFF. The CDR3 DNA sequence: TGTGCCAGCTCACCCGGGACAGGGGGCATCGCCGGGGAGCTGTTTTTT.